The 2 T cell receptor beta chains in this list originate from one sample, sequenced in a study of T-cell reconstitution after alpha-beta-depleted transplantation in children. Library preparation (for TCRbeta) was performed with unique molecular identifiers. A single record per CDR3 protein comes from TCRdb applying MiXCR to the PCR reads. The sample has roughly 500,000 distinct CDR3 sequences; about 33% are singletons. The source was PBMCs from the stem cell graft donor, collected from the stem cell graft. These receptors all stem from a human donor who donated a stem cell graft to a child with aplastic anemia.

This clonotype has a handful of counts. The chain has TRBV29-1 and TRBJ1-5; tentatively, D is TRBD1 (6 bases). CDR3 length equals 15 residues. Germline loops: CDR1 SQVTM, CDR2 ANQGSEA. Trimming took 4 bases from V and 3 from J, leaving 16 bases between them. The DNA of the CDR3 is TGCAGCGTTGCTCAGAACGTGGGGGCCAATCAGCCCCAGCATTTT. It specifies CSVAQNVGANQPQHF.

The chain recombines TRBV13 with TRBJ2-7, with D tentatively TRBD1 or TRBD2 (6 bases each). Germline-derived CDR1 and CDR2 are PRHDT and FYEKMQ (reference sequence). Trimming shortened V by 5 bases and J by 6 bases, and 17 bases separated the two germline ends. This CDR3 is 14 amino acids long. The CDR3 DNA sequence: TGTGCCAGCAGCAACTCCGGGGGCGGCAGCGAGCAGTACGTC. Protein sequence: CASSNSGGGSEQYV.